The rows below give T cell receptor beta chains drawn from one sample of a study of blood T cell repertoires in COVID-19. Only in-frame clones appear in the TCRdb table, and some are missing; sequencing was by immunoSEQ multiplex PCR. The table records some 530,000 clones, roughly nine tenths of them present only once. Source material: PBMCs or T cells enriched from blood (not recorded which). These receptor sequences come from an older woman who had recovered from COVID-19. CDR3s include the opening cysteine and the closing phenylalanine or tryptophan. D genes are given only for firm matches. Where a row states a size, it is once, few, many or the class of an expanded clone; other rows omit it.

TRBD2 | NA | TRBJ2-7 | TRBV27 | CASSVQRGASSYEQYF | TGTGCCAGCAGTGTCCAGCGGGGGGCCAGCTCCTACGAGCAGTACTTC
TRBD1 | NA | TRBJ1-2 | TRBV10-3 | CAIRGTGRVLSDGYTF | TGTGCCATCAGGGGGACAGGCCGGGTTCTAAGCGATGGCTACACCTTC
TRBD2 | NA | TRBJ2-1 | TRBV7-2 | CASSLRGGRGNEQFF | TGTGCCAGCAGCCTCCGGGGGGGCCGGGGGAATGAGCAGTTCTTC
TRBD2 | NA | TRBJ2-7 | TRBV7-6 | CASSLASGSYEQYF | TGTGCCAGCAGCTTGGCTAGCGGCTCCTACGAGCAGTACTTC
NA | NA | TRBJ1-2 | TRBV2 | CASSTQGSNYGYTF | TGTGCCAGCAGCACCCAGGGTTCGAACTATGGCTACACCTTC
NA | NA | TRBJ2-3 | TRBV18 | CASSPDSRTDTQYF | TGTGCCAGCTCACCGGACAGCCGCACAGATACGCAGTATTTT
NA | NA | TRBJ2-3 | TRBV21-1 | CANKRGRGLGDTQYF | TGTGCCAACAAAAGGGGCAGGGGGCTTGGAGATACGCAGTATTTT
NA | few | TRBJ2-7 | TRBV10-3 | CAISPTGREQYF | TGTGCCATCAGTCCTACAGGACGCGAGCAGTACTTC
NA | NA | TRBJ2-2 | TRBV18 | CASSPLGASTGELFF | TGTGCCAGCTCACCCCTGGGGGCTTCCACCGGGGAGCTGTTTTTT
TRBD1 | NA | TRBJ2-2 | TRBV24-1 | CATSDLGQGNTGELFF | TGTGCCACCAGTGACCTCGGACAGGGGAACACCGGGGAGCTGTTTTTT